This is a list of T cell receptor beta chains from one sample in a study of OX40 agonist ivuxolimab in advanced cancers. The data were produced by immunoSEQ multiplex PCR, yet TCRdb's version contains in-frame clones alone and is incomplete. The sample shows about 73,000 clones, 85% to 90% of them seen only once. The sample consisted of CD4+ or CD8+ T cells sorted from blood, taken in a trial of the OX40 agonist ivuxolimab. Every receptor here comes from an adult with an advanced solid tumor such as melanoma, head and neck, liver or kidney cancer. Both conserved end residues are part of each CDR3. Each record gives: J gene, V gene, D gene, clone size, CDR3 protein, CDR3 DNA. The D gene is left open where the match is weak. Part of the rows lack a size; the others show once, few, many or a class for expanded clones.

>TRBJ2-7|TRBV28|TRBD1|.
CASSLPNGTGTGEQYF
TGTGCCAGCAGTTTACCCAACGGGACAGGGACCGGAGAGCAGTACTTC
>TRBJ2-5|TRBV2|TRBD1|.
CASTRSLRGLQETQYF
TGTGCCAGCACCCGCTCCCTCAGGGGGCTGCAAGAGACCCAGTACTTC
>TRBJ1-5|TRBV21-1|.|.
CASSKETGDSNQPQHF
TGTGCCAGCAGCAAAGAGACAGGGGATAGCAATCAGCCCCAGCATTTT
>TRBJ2-6|TRBV18|.|.
CASSPQNTRAGANVLTF
TGTGCCAGCTCACCCCAAAATACCCGGGCTGGGGCCAACGTCCTGACTTTC
>TRBJ2-1|TRBV10-3|.|.
CAIMTHFNEQFF
TGTGCCATCATGACCCATTTCAATGAGCAGTTCTTC
>TRBJ2-1|TRBV20-1|.|.
CSAREDDEQFF
TGCAGTGCTAGGGAGGACGATGAGCAGTTCTTC
>TRBJ1-3|TRBV27|.|.
CASSQSGITGNTIYF
TGTGCCAGCAGCCAAAGCGGGATAACTGGAAACACCATATATTTT
>TRBJ2-3|TRBV9|.|.
CASSVVGWSTDTQYF
TGTGCCAGCAGCGTAGTCGGGTGGAGCACAGATACGCAGTATTTT
>TRBJ2-4|TRBV29-1|.|.
CSVVWGAKNIQYF
TGCAGCGTTGTATGGGGGGCCAAAAACATTCAGTACTTC
>TRBJ2-5|TRBV10-3|TRBD1|.
CAISKGQAKETQYF
TGTGCCATCAGCAAGGGACAGGCCAAAGAGACCCAGTACTTC
>TRBJ1-1|TRBV15|.|.
CATSNLRNTEAFF
TGTGCCACCAGCAATCTCCGGAACACTGAAGCTTTCTTT
>TRBJ2-1|TRBV5-4|.|.
CASSLDVFEQFF
TGTGCCAGCAGCTTGGACGTTTTTGAGCAGTTCTTC
>TRBJ1-5|TRBV6-5|.|.
CASRRRGLDQPQHF
TGTGCCAGCAGGAGAAGGGGTTTGGATCAGCCCCAGCATTTT
>TRBJ2-2|TRBV7-8|.|.
CASSLIAALSNTGELFF
TGTGCCAGCAGCTTAATAGCGGCCCTCTCGAACACCGGGGAGCTGTTTTTT
>TRBJ2-2|TRBV5-6|.|.
CASHEAKDTGELFF
TGTGCCAGCCACGAGGCTAAGGACACCGGGGAGCTGTTTTTT
>TRBJ2-2|TRBV7-2|.|.
CASSFWLASTGELFF
TGTGCCAGCAGCTTTTGGCTAGCGTCCACCGGGGAGCTGTTTTTT
>TRBJ1-2|TRBV6-6|TRBD1|.
CASSYGQGRVYGYTF
TGTGCCAGCAGTTATGGACAGGGTAGGGTCTATGGCTACACCTTC
>TRBJ2-7|TRBV5-1|.|.
CASSLARGSIPYEQYF
TGCGCCAGCAGCTTGGCCAGGGGTAGCATCCCCTACGAGCAGTACTTC
>TRBJ2-3|TRBV11-3|TRBD2|.
CASSPTRSSGRSTDTQYF
TGTGCCAGCAGCCCGACACGTTCAAGCGGGAGGTCCACAGATACGCAGTATTTT
>TRBJ2-7|TRBV9|.|.
CASSVEVGAYEQYF
TGTGCCAGCAGCGTAGAAGTCGGTGCCTACGAGCAGTACTTC
>TRBJ1-2|TRBV5-4|.|.
CASSGNYGYTF
TGTGCCAGCAGCGGTAACTATGGCTACACCTTC
>TRBJ2-1|TRBV9|TRBD2|few
CASSGGLAGVNEQFF
TGTGCCAGCAGCGGGGGACTAGCGGGAGTCAATGAGCAGTTCTTC